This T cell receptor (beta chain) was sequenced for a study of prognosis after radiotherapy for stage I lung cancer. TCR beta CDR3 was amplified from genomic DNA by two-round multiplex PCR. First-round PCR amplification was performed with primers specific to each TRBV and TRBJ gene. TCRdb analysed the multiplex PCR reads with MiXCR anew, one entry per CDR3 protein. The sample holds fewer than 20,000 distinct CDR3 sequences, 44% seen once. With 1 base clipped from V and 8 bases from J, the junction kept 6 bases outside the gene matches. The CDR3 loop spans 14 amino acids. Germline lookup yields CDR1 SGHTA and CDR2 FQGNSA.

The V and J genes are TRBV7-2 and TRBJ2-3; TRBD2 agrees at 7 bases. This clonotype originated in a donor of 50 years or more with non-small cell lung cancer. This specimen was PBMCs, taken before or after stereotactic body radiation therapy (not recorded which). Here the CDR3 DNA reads TGTGCCAGCAGCTTAGTGGGGGGAGGGGTTACGCAGTATTTT. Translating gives CASSLVGGGVTQYF.